Below are 8 T cell receptor beta chains sequenced from a single sample in a study of blood T cell repertoires in COVID-19. The data were produced by immunoSEQ multiplex PCR, yet TCRdb's version contains in-frame clones alone and is incomplete. The sample consists of approximately 670,000 clones, 80% to 90% of them appearing once. What was sequenced was peripheral blood. These receptors all come from a woman aged 18 to 35 with acute or convalescent COVID-19.

V gene TRBV27 combines with J gene TRBJ2-1; TRBD2 matches 9 bases. V was pared by 3 bases and J by 9 bases, with 9 bases of the junction left unmatched. CDR3 size: 15 residues. Germline V lookup: CDR1 MNHEY, CDR2 SMNVEV (reference sequence). This CDR3 is CASSLGVEREVEQFF. CDR3 DNA sequence: TGTGCCAGCAGTTTGGGTGTCGAGCGGGAGGTTGAGCAGTTCTTC.

The V call is TRBV2, the J call TRBJ2-7; weak D call: TRBD2 (5 bases). The CDR3 is 11 residues long. V was clipped by 5 bases and J by 7 bases, with 9 bases between them. Germline CDR1 and CDR2: SNHLY and FYNNEI. The CDR3 DNA reads as TGTGCCAGCAGTCCGAGGGTTGAGCAGTACTTC. The encoded protein is CASSPRVEQYF.

The CDR3 DNA sequence: TGTGCCACCCTACCGGGGGGTAGCTCCTACAATGAGCAGTTCTTC. This sequence encodes CATLPGGSSYNEQFF. The genes are TRBV19 and TRBJ2-1; the match to TRBD2 covers 7 bases. V shed 10 bases and J 0 bases; nucleotides not matched to a gene: 9. The CDR3 sequence is 15 residues long. Germline V gives CDR1 LNHDA, CDR2 SQIVND (reference sequence).

The V gene is TRBV5-6, the J gene TRBJ1-2; D unresolved. V was trimmed by 0 bases and J by 6 bases, leaving 9 bases between them. The CDR3 has 13 amino acids. Germline V CDR1 and CDR2: SGHDT, YYEEEE. The CDR3 DNA reads TGTGCCAGCAGCTTGGTGGCCAGCGATGGCTACACCTTC. Translation gives CASSLVASDGYTF.

The chain employs TRBV27 and TRBJ1-2; D not resolved. V dropped 4 bases and J dropped 0 bases, with 12 bases sitting between them. CDR3 size: 15 residues. Germline CDR1 and CDR2: MNHEY and SMNVEV (reference sequence). This CDR3 reads CASSSRGPTNYGYTF. CDR3 coding DNA: TGTGCCAGCAGTTCCCGAGGGCCCACTAACTATGGCTACACCTTC.

The chain carries TRBV3-1 (or the pseudogene TRBV3-2) and TRBJ2-7, with D possibly TRBD1 on 6 matching bases. Germline V CDR1 and CDR2: LGHDT, YNNKEL (reference sequence). V dropped 1 base and J dropped 4 bases, with 11 bases sitting between them. CDR3 length equals 14 residues. The DNA for the CDR3 is TGTGCCAGCAGCCAAGTAGGACAGCTGTACGAGCAGTACTTC. It translates to CASSQVGQLYEQYF.

The J gene is TRBJ2-5, the V gene TRBV12-5; 9 bases line up with TRBD1. V lost 0 bases to trimming and J lost 5 bases; unmatched junction nucleotides: 4. CDR1 is LGHNT, CDR2 FRNRAP, per germline. The CDR3 loop spans 15 amino acids. The chain's CDR3 is CASGLVGTGLETQYF. CDR3 nucleotides: TGTGCTAGTGGTTTGGTAGGGACAGGGTTGGAGACCCAGTACTTC.

The genes are TRBV7-9 and TRBJ2-1; 7 nucleotides align to TRBD2. V trimming: 7 bases; J trimming: 6 bases; junction bases outside the gene matches: 12. CDR3 length: 15 residues. CDR1 is SEHNR and CDR2 is FQNEAQ in the germline V gene (reference sequence). DNA for the CDR3: TGTGCCAGCATCCAAAGGGCTAGCGGCCTCAATGAGCAGTTCTTC. Protein product: CASIQRASGLNEQFF.